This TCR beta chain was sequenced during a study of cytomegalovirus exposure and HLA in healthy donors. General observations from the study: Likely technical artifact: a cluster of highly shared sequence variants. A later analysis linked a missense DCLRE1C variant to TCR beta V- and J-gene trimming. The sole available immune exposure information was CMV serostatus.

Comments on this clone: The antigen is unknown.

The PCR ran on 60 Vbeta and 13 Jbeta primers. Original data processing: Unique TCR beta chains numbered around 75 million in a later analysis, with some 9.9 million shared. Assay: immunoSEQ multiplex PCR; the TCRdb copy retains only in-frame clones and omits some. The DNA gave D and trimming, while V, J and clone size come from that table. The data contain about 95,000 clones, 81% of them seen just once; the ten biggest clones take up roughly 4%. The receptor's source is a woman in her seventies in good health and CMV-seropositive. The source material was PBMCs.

In DNA form, the CDR3 reads TGTGCCATCAGACAGGGGCTGAATCAGCCCCAGCATTTT. Protein: CAIRQGLNQPQHF. The V gene is TRBV10-3, the J gene TRBJ1-5; 7 bases are a match to TRBD1. Per the germline V gene, CDR1 is ENHRY and CDR2 is SYGVKD. V lost 6 bases and J lost 4; bases outside the gene matches: 3. CDR3 length: 13 residues.